The 8 T cell receptor beta chains below were found in one sample sequenced in a study of post-analysis software for immune sequencing data. Study results and caveats: Controls had lower frequencies than patients of a handful of TRBV segments, which included TRBV5-6, TRBV5-1 and TRBV20-1.

Their recognized antigens are unknown. Each TCR beta cDNA library carried unique molecular identifiers. TCRdb analysed the PCR reads with MiXCR anew, one entry per CDR3 protein. The sample lists 650,000 to 900,000 distinct CDR3 sequences; under 60% were seen once. Source material: blood. Receptors were obtained from a girl aged 5-17 years with multiple sclerosis.

This clonotype has only a few counts. This chain links TRBV25-1 with TRBJ2-5, with a weak D call TRBD1 (5 bases). The germline V and J ends were trimmed by 5 bases and 0 bases, with 22 bases remaining between them. Germline lookup yields CDR1 MGHDK and CDR2 SYGVNS. This CDR3 contains 18 residues. The CDR3, as DNA: TGTGCCAGCAGTTCCCACCCGAGTGGACATATGTACCAAGAGACCCAGTACTTC. Translating it yields CASSSHPSGHMYQETQYF.

The rearrangement uses TRBV27 and TRBJ2-7, with D unclear. The V end was cut by 5 bases, the J end by 7 bases, with 15 bases between. Germline V gene lookup returns CDR1 MNHEY and CDR2 SMNVEV (reference sequence). CDR3 length equals 13 residues. CDR3 in DNA: TGTGCCAGCAGTAGTGCCGGCCTGAGGGAGCAGTACTTC. Translation: CASSSAGLREQYF.

This sequence joins TRBV10-3 and TRBJ2-5; D ambiguous. Germline assignment: CDR1 ENHRY and CDR2 SYGVKD. The CDR3 spans 14 residues. Deletions cut 3 bases from V and 4 bases from J, with 12 bases between. CDR3 DNA: TGTGCCATCAGTGACCCGAATACGGGAGAGACCCAGTACTTC. Its protein is CAISDPNTGETQYF.

This clonotype has a handful of counts. V is TRBV7-2 and J is TRBJ2-1; D is uncertain. Between the trimmed V and J ends, which lost 5 bases and 4 bases, there was a span of 9 bases. This CDR3 contains 13 residues. From germline, CDR1 is SGHTA and CDR2 FQGNSA. In DNA form, the CDR3 reads TGTGCCAGCAGCAACTACCAATACAATGAGCAGTTCTTC. This translates into CASSNYQYNEQFF.

The rearrangement uses TRBV9 and TRBJ1-6; 9 bases line up with TRBD1. This CDR3 has 14 amino acids. Trimming cost V 2 bases and J 9 bases; bases outside gene matches: 3. The germline CDR1 and CDR2 sequences are SGDLS and YYNGEE. The CDR3 reads CASSVDRGGSPLHF. The DNA of the CDR3 is TGTGCCAGCAGCGTGGACAGGGGAGGTTCACCCCTCCACTTT.

This clonotype was seen once. This chain connects TRBV9 to TRBJ1-1; D is uncertain. Trimming removed 3 bases at V and 0 bases at J, with 15 bases between. This CDR3 is built from 16 residues. Germline V gene lookup returns CDR1 SGDLS and CDR2 YYNGEE. CDR3 DNA: TGTGCCAGCAGCGCTCCTCCGGGGAAAATGAACACTGAAGCTTTCTTT. Encoded protein: CASSAPPGKMNTEAFF.

The V call is TRBV10-2, the J call TRBJ2-3; D is undetermined. This CDR3 region has 17 residues. The germline CDR1 and CDR2 sequences are WSHSY and SAAADI. Trimming took off 1 base at V and 6 bases at J, with 20 bases between the two ends. The CDR3 nucleotides read TGCGCCAGCAGTGAGTTCGTGAATTCGCGCGAGAGGGATACGCAGTATTTT. Its protein is CASSEFVNSRERDTQYF.

The V call is TRBV20-1, the J call TRBJ2-5; no definite D call. Germline CDR1 is DFQATT and CDR2 is SNEGSKA (reference sequence). Trimming cost V 6 bases and J 5 bases, with 19 bases left between them. The CDR3 runs to 14 residues. CDR3 protein: CSAPNPGFLETQYF. CDR3 DNA sequence: TGCAGTGCCCCCAACCCTGGGTTTCTGGAGACCCAGTACTTC.